This TCR beta chain was documented in a study of T cell responses to AZD1222 COVID-19 vaccine. Germline CDR1 and CDR2: SGHTA and FQGNSA. The CDR3 totals 13 residues. Trimming removed 3 bases at V and 3 bases at J, with 9 bases between. Sequenced by immunoSEQ multiplex PCR; TCRdb stores in-frame clones only, minus some. The table lists roughly 160,000 clones, around 85% of them singletons. Recipients boosted at about 4 weeks or about 12 weeks are pooled. A remark on this clone: The antigen is unknown.

Study-level points and caveats: In the spike-specific TCR repertoire, nearly half reportedly target unmutated variant regions.

This chain joins TRBV7-2 and TRBJ2-7, with D hard to call. The sequences come from peripheral blood, collected 28 days after the second AZD1222 dose. This sequence originates from an adult who received the AZD1222 COVID-19 vaccine. The CDR3 DNA follows: TGTGCCAGCAGCTTTCTTTCCCACTACGAGCAGTACTTC. Translation: CASSFLSHYEQYF.